The rows below give T cell receptor beta chains drawn from one sample of a study of T cell responses to AZD1222 COVID-19 vaccine. Profiling relied on immunoSEQ multiplex PCR, and the TCRdb table lists in-frame clones only, not all of them. Found here are about 160,000 clones, roughly 90% of them singletons; the top ten hold about 4.5%. The sample was peripheral blood, taken 28 days after the second AZD1222 dose. The receptors come from an adult who received the AZD1222 COVID-19 vaccine. CDR3s include the opening cysteine and the closing phenylalanine or tryptophan. The D gene is left open where the match is weak. Clone size is given for some rows only: seen once, a few or many times, or a class if the clone is expanded.

CDR3aa	CDR3nt	v_gene	d_gene	j_gene	abundance
CATSRVQGDTEAFF	TGTGCCACCAGCAGAGTACAGGGCGACACTGAAGCTTTCTTT	TRBV15	NA	TRBJ1-1	NA
CASSLYVGNYEQYF	TGTGCCAGTAGTCTCTACGTCGGGAACTACGAGCAGTACTTC	TRBV19	NA	TRBJ2-7	NA
CASSQDLNREGTQHF	TGCGCCAGCAGCCAAGATCTTAATAGGGAGGGGACCCAGCATTTT	TRBV4-1	NA	TRBJ1-5	NA
CASSAPGGPLSGANVLTF	TGTGCCAGCAGTGCCCCAGGGGGTCCCCTCTCTGGGGCCAACGTCCTGACTTTC	TRBV27	TRBD1	TRBJ2-6	NA
CAISESGGIANYGYTF	TGTGCCATCAGTGAGTCTGGGGGGATAGCTAACTATGGCTACACCTTC	TRBV10-3	NA	TRBJ1-2	NA
CASSQGEGLSSQYTF	TGTGCCAGCAGCCAAGGAGAGGGCCTATCTTCCCAGTACACCTTC	TRBV4-2	NA	TRBJ1-2	NA
CASSLNTYNSPLHF	TGTGCCAGCAGCCTTAACACCTATAATTCACCCCTCCACTTT	TRBV3-1/TRBV3-2	NA	TRBJ1-6	NA
CASSFTGSQPQHF	TGTGCCAGCAGTTTTACAGGTAGTCAGCCCCAGCATTTT	TRBV2	NA	TRBJ1-5	NA
CASSLGQDSYEQYF	TGTGCCAGCAGCTTGGGGCAGGACTCCTACGAGCAGTACTTC	TRBV5-6	NA	TRBJ2-7	once
CASSLGGGGYTF	TGTGCCAGCAGCCTCGGGGGCGGCGGCTACACCTTC	TRBV3-1/TRBV3-2	NA	TRBJ1-2	NA
CASSFLSGAGELFF	TGTGCCAGCAGCTTCCTATCTGGGGCCGGGGAGCTGTTTTTT	TRBV7-3	NA	TRBJ2-2	NA
CASSFAAADEAFF	TGTGCCAGCAGTTTCGCGGCCGCTGATGAAGCTTTCTTT	TRBV27	NA	TRBJ1-1	NA
CASATTGGNQPQHF	TGTGCCAGCGCGACTACCGGGGGCAATCAGCCCCAGCATTTT	TRBV18	NA	TRBJ1-5	NA
CSVGGGTTDTQYF	TGCAGCGTTGGGGGGGGAACCACAGATACGCAGTATTTT	TRBV29-1	TRBD2	TRBJ2-3	NA
CASSLIGGIEAFF	TGTGCCAGCAGTTTAATTGGTGGCATTGAAGCTTTCTTT	TRBV28	NA	TRBJ1-1	NA
CATSTRRDTANYGYTF	TGTGCCACCAGCACGAGGAGGGATACAGCTAACTATGGCTACACCTTC	TRBV15	NA	TRBJ1-2	NA
CASSLDLGTDTQYF	TGCGCCAGCAGCTTGGACCTCGGGACAGATACGCAGTATTTT	TRBV5-1	NA	TRBJ2-3	NA
CASSFGEPGAEAFF	TGTGCCAGCAGCTTTGGAGAGCCGGGGGCAGAAGCTTTCTTT	TRBV5-6	NA	TRBJ1-1	NA
CASRLEHSGGRNEQFF	TGTGCAAGTCGCTTAGAGCATTCGGGGGGGAGGAATGAGCAGTTCTTC	TRBV12-2	NA	TRBJ2-1	once
CASSMAGASYNEQFF	TGTGCCAGTAGTATGGCTGGGGCCTCCTACAATGAGCAGTTCTTC	TRBV19	NA	TRBJ2-1	NA
CASLDSHSGANVLTF	TGTGCCAGCTTGGACAGTCACTCTGGGGCCAACGTCCTGACTTTC	TRBV18	NA	TRBJ2-6	NA
CAWRGVENEQFF	TGTGCCTGGAGAGGGGTTGAGAATGAGCAGTTCTTC	TRBV30	NA	TRBJ2-1	NA
CASSYSSNQPQHF	TGTGCCAGCAGTTACTCTAGCAATCAGCCCCAGCATTTT	TRBV6-2/TRBV6-3	NA	TRBJ1-5	NA
CAWMGFTEAFF	TGTGCCTGGATGGGGTTCACTGAAGCTTTCTTT	TRBV30	NA	TRBJ1-1	NA
CAISESGAPQHF	TGTGCCATCAGTGAGTCGGGTGCGCCCCAGCATTTT	TRBV10-3	NA	TRBJ1-5	NA
CASSSTTGGNSPLHF	TGTGCCAGCAGTTCTACGACAGGGGGCAATTCACCCCTCCACTTT	TRBV28	TRBD1	TRBJ1-6	NA
CASSPRGGTEAFF	TGTGCCAGTAGCCCCCGGGGGGGGACTGAAGCTTTCTTT	TRBV19	NA	TRBJ1-1	NA
CASSDVLGRGMNTEAFF	TGTGCCAGCAGTGATGTGTTGGGAAGGGGAATGAACACTGAAGCTTTCTTT	TRBV6-1	NA	TRBJ1-1	NA
CASSHDQTGSAGNTIYF	TGTGCCAGCTCACACGACCAGACAGGGTCTGCCGGAAACACCATATATTTT	TRBV18	TRBD1	TRBJ1-3	NA
CASSQGQGSYGYTF	TGTGCCAGCAGCCAAGGACAGGGTAGTTATGGCTACACCTTC	TRBV3-1/TRBV3-2	TRBD1	TRBJ1-2	NA
CASSNTSGHPRGEQFF	TGTGCCAGCAGCAACACTAGCGGGCATCCCAGAGGGGAGCAGTTCTTC	TRBV6-2/TRBV6-3	TRBD2	TRBJ2-1	NA
CASSLIGQGDFYGYTF	TGTGCCAGCAGCCTCATCGGACAGGGGGACTTCTATGGCTACACCTTC	TRBV11-2	TRBD1	TRBJ1-2	NA